The 20 T cell receptor beta chains presented below share a single source sample, sequenced in a study of shared clonotypes between healthy human individuals. Sequencing used immunoSEQ multiplex PCR; TCRdb keeps in-frame clones, though not all of them. Of roughly 700,000 clones in the sample, 74% are singletons; the top ten hold approximately 1.6%. The sequencing sample was made of memory CD4+ T cells sorted from blood. The subset was: CD45RA-negative fraction. These receptors originate from a woman younger than 45 in good health.

The J gene is TRBJ2-1, the V gene TRBV7-8; 10 nucleotides agree with TRBD2. V lost 2 bases, J lost 0 bases, and 7 bases stayed unmatched. CDR3 length equals 18 residues. Germline assignment: CDR1 SGHVS and CDR2 FQNEAQ. The CDR3 loop is CASSLSRLAGASYNEQFF. In DNA form, the CDR3 reads TGTGCCAGCAGCTTAAGTCGGCTAGCGGGAGCCTCCTACAATGAGCAGTTCTTC.

This clone was detected once. This chain joins TRBV6-6 and TRBJ1-5; D is unresolved. With 4 bases removed from V and 7 bases from J, the gap between germline ends came to 11 bases. CDR3 length: 13 amino acids. CDR1 and CDR2 from the germline V gene are MNHNY and SVGAGI (reference sequence). CDR3 DNA sequence: TGTGCCAGCAGTTTTTCCAATGGACAGCCCCAGCATTTT. This gives the protein CASSFSNGQPQHF.

As concerns this clone: A junction end diverges from the germline sequence, so it may reflect a read error. This chain connects TRBV7-9 to TRBJ1-1; no definite D call. The CDR3 covers 12 residues. The germline V gene encodes CDR1 SEHNR and CDR2 FQNEAQ (reference sequence). CDR3 bases: TGTGCCAGCAGCTTAGCCCCAACTGGAGCTTTCTTT. This codes for CASSLAPTGAFF.

V gene TRBV4-1 combines with J gene TRBJ1-4; D may be TRBD1 (6 bases). CDR3 size: 17 residues. Looked up from germline, CDR1 is MGHRA and CDR2 is YSYEKL. Trimming stripped 8 bases from V and 3 bases from J, with 22 bases between. This CDR3 reads CASGPLGGALPNEKLFF. The DNA for the CDR3 is TGCGCCAGCGGACCCTTGGGGGGGGCGCTTCCTAATGAAAAACTGTTTTTT.

The CDR3 spells CASSQTGTGGSEQYF. The CDR3 nucleotides are TGCGCCAGCAGCCAAACCGGGACAGGGGGTTCCGAGCAGTACTTC. The chain carries TRBV4-1 and TRBJ2-7; 11 bases are shared with TRBD1. V trimming: 2 bases; J trimming: 6 bases; junction bases outside the gene matches: 6. The CDR3 sequence is 15 residues long. Germline CDR1 is MGHRA and CDR2 is YSYEKL.

Here the CDR3 reads CAGRRDRGREQYF. CDR3 sequence (DNA): TGTGCCGGCCGGCGGGACAGGGGGAGGGAGCAGTACTTC. The rearrangement uses TRBV6-1 and TRBJ2-7; TRBD1 matches 11 bases. The germline V gene has CDR1 MNHNS and CDR2 SASEGT. Unmatched junction bases numbered 10, after V lost 11 bases and J lost 7 bases. The CDR3 covers 13 residues.

This chain links TRBV5-4 with TRBJ2-3, with TRBD2 matching 9 bases. Germline V CDR1 and CDR2: SGHNT, YYREEE (reference sequence). V gave up 0 bases and J gave up 7 bases; unmatched junction bases: 12. The CDR3 consists of 17 residues. CDR3 residues: CASSLASGAGGGNTQYF. The CDR3 nucleotides are TGTGCCAGCAGCTTGGCCTCGGGAGCGGGAGGCGGTAATACGCAGTATTTT.

This clone occurred a few times. The J gene is TRBJ2-5, the V gene TRBV7-9, with 10 bases matching TRBD1. The CDR3 consists of 14 residues. V lost 8 bases, J lost 2 bases, and 5 bases stayed unmatched. Germline V gene data show CDR1 as SEHNR and CDR2 as FQNEAQ (reference sequence). In DNA form, the CDR3 reads TGTGCCAGCCGCCGGACAGGGGGACAAGAGACCCAGTACTTC. It translates to CASRRTGGQETQYF.

The rearrangement uses TRBV4-1 and TRBJ1-3, with a tentative D call TRBD1 (6 bases). The CDR3 is 16 residues long. V dropped 1 base and J dropped 3 bases, with 13 bases sitting between them. The germline V gene encodes CDR1 MGHRA and CDR2 YSYEKL. In nucleotides, the CDR3 is TGCGCCAGCAGCCAAGCACAGGGAAAGAGTGGAAACACCATATATTTT. Amino acids: CASSQAQGKSGNTIYF.

The CDR3 sequence is CASSPPGGQETQYF. The DNA of the CDR3 is TGTGCCAGCAGCCCCCCCGGCGGGCAAGAGACCCAGTACTTC. J is TRBJ2-5 and V is TRBV7-9; TRBD2 is a possible D gene (5 bases). The V end lost 5 bases, the J end lost 2 bases, and 12 bases lay between the germline ends. The CDR3 length is 14 residues. Germline V gene lookup returns CDR1 SEHNR and CDR2 FQNEAQ (reference sequence). The full variable domain, in which reference TRBV7-9 and TRBJ2-5 provide the parts outside the CDR3, is DTGVSQNPRHKITKRGQNVTFRCDPISEHNRLYWYRQTLGQGPEFLTYFQNEAQLEKSRLLSDRFSAERPKGSFSTLEIQRTEQGDSAMYLCASSPPGGQETQYFGPGTRLLVL.

The J gene is TRBJ1-5, the V gene TRBV7-8; no clear D. The V end was cut by 4 bases, the J end by 5 bases, with 6 bases between. CDR1 SGHVS and CDR2 FQNEAQ come from the germline V gene. The CDR3 totals 12 residues. The CDR3 bases are TGTGCCAGCAGCTATGGTTATCAGCCCCAGCATTTT. Translating gives CASSYGYQPQHF.

In its sample, this clone was seen many times. The chain couples TRBV28 to TRBJ2-2; 7 nucleotides line up with TRBD1. Trimming took 3 bases from V and 1 from J; bases not matched to a gene: 2. The CDR3 has 15 amino acids. Per germline, CDR1 MDHEN and CDR2 SYDVKM. CDR3 amino acids: CASSFGTENTGELFF. CDR3 in DNA: TGTGCCAGCAGTTTCGGGACAGAGAACACCGGGGAGCTGTTTTTT.

The CDR3 DNA reads TGTGCCAGCAGCTTCGACCGGGACAGGGAAGGGACCCAGTACTTC. Its protein is CASSFDRDREGTQYF. The rearrangement links TRBV11-2 to TRBJ2-5, with 9 bases lining up with TRBD1. The germline V gene has CDR1 SGHAT and CDR2 FQNNGV. CDR3 size: 15 residues. V shed 3 bases and J 7 bases; nucleotides not matched to a gene: 9.

V gene TRBV27 combines with J gene TRBJ1-5; D is uncertain. From germline, CDR1 is MNHEY and CDR2 SMNVEV (reference sequence). Trimming pared 2 bases from V and 2 bases from J, leaving 10 bases between. The CDR3 is made up of 15 amino acids. The CDR3 loop is CASSLVGAGNQPQHF. The CDR3 nucleotides are TGTGCCAGCAGTTTAGTGGGCGCGGGCAATCAGCCCCAGCATTTT.

The rearrangement joins TRBV30 to TRBJ2-3, with 8 nucleotides matching TRBD2. Germline loops: CDR1 GTSNPN, CDR2 SVGIG (reference sequence). This CDR3 spans 15 amino acids. V shed 0 bases and J 5 bases; nucleotides not matched to a gene: 7. CDR3 bases: TGTGCCTGGAGTGTACGAGCGGGAGCCAGAGATACGCAGTATTTT. Protein sequence: CAWSVRAGARDTQYF. Filled out from reference TRBV30 and TRBJ2-3, the complete variable domain reads SQTIHQWPATLVQPVGSPLSLECTVEGTSNPNLYWYRQAAGRGLQLLFYSVGIGQISSEVPQNLSASRPQDRQFILSSKKLLLSDSGFYLCAWSVRAGARDTQYFGPGTRLTVL.

J is TRBJ2-7 and V is TRBV30, with a possible D match to TRBD2 (5 bases). The germline CDR1 and CDR2 sequences are GTSNPN and SVGIG (reference sequence). Trimming took 0 bases from V and 6 from J, leaving 12 bases between them. This CDR3 spans 13 amino acids. As DNA, the CDR3 is TGTGCCTGGAGTGTACTCCGGGGTGGCGAGCAGTACTTC. Amino acid sequence: CAWSVLRGGEQYF.

V is TRBV2 and J is TRBJ1-2, with D possibly TRBD1 on 5 matching bases. V was trimmed by 4 bases and J by 7 bases, leaving 16 bases between them. The CDR3 length is 14 residues. Per germline, CDR1 SNHLY and CDR2 FYNNEI. CDR3 nucleotides: TGTGCCAGCAGTGTTTTAGGGGTCGGCGGTGGCTACACCTTC. Translating it yields CASSVLGVGGGYTF.

The J gene is TRBJ2-1, the V gene TRBV7-9; D not resolved. V shed 4 bases and J shed 1 base, with 11 bases lying between them. CDR3 length equals 15 residues. The germline V gene has CDR1 SEHNR and CDR2 FQNEAQ (reference sequence). The CDR3: CASSYRGGSYNEQFF. DNA for the CDR3: TGTGCCAGCAGCTATCGAGGCGGATCCTACAATGAGCAGTTCTTC.

The genes are TRBV29-1 and TRBJ1-3, with 9 bases that match TRBD1. After removal of 1 base from V and 3 bases from J, the junction contained 7 bases not matched to a gene. The V gene's germline CDR1 is SQVTM and CDR2 ANQGSEA. This CDR3 has 16 amino acids. The CDR3 loop is CSVEGITGGVGNTIYF. The CDR3 bases are TGCAGCGTTGAAGGAATTACAGGGGGCGTTGGAAACACCATATATTTT. The whole variable domain, filled in from reference TRBV29-1 and TRBJ1-3, reads SAVISQKPSRDICQRGTSLTIQCQVDSQVTMMFWYRQQPGQSLTLIATANQGSEATYESGFVIDKFPISRPNLTFSTLTVSNMSPEDSSIYLCSVEGITGGVGNTIYFGEGSWLTVV.

J is TRBJ2-5 and V is TRBV2, with D unresolved. Germline V gene sequence: CDR1 SNHLY, CDR2 FYNNEI. The V end lost 3 bases, the J end lost 4 bases, and 9 bases lay between the germline ends. This CDR3 contains 13 residues. The DNA for the CDR3 is TGTGCCAGCAGTGAGGGCGGCCGAGAGACCCAGTACTTC. It specifies CASSEGGRETQYF.